This entry lists 20 T cell receptor beta chains sequenced from one sample in a study of cytomegalovirus exposure and HLA in healthy donors (TCRdb year 2017). The method was the immunoSEQ multiplex PCR assay. TCRdb took this table from immuneACCESS and kept in-frame rearrangements with V and J called. Such tables lack part of the clones; where checked against another copy, unresolved V genes explain under half of the gap, and the rest is unexplained. Counted in this sample were roughly 65,000 clones; roughly 94% of them appeared once. 4% to 5.5% of the sample comes from the top ten. The sample comprised PBMCs. Receptor source: a man aged 18 to 30 in good health and CMV-seropositive.

This rearrangement joins TRBV7-9 to TRBJ1-2; TRBD1 is a possible D gene (5 bases). Trimming cost V 6 bases and J 13 bases, with 21 bases left between them. From germline, CDR1 is SEHNR and CDR2 FQNEAQ (reference sequence). The CDR3 is made up of 13 amino acids. The CDR3 DNA reads TGTGCCAGCAGTTCCAATTTCGGACACTCCTCCACCTTC. It yields the protein CASSSNFGHSSTF.

CDR3 DNA sequence: TGTGCCAGCAGTGTGGGCAGGCCTGAAGCTTTCTTT. Protein: CASSVGRPEAFF. The V call is TRBV2, the J call TRBJ1-1; D is unresolved. CDR1 is SNHLY, CDR2 FYNNEI, per germline. V dropped 4 bases and J dropped 6 bases, with 9 bases sitting between them. The CDR3 has 12 residues.

This rearrangement joins TRBV7-8 to TRBJ1-1; no clear D gene. V was pared by 0 bases and J by 4 bases, with 21 bases between. This CDR3 contains 18 residues. CDR1 and CDR2 from the germline V gene are SGHVS and FQNEAQ. Here the CDR3 reads CASSLAEGGWRVSTEAFF. The CDR3 DNA reads TGTGCCAGCAGCTTAGCGGAGGGAGGGTGGAGGGTTAGCACTGAAGCTTTCTTT.

The chain couples TRBV18 to TRBJ2-7; D ambiguous. V was shortened by 2 bases and J by 1 base, with 12 bases between the two germline ends. CDR1 KGHSH and CDR2 LQKENI come from the germline V gene. The CDR3 consists of 15 residues. Written as DNA, the CDR3 is TGTGCCAGCTCACCAAGGATAGCCGGATCCTACGAGCAGTACTTC. Its protein product is CASSPRIAGSYEQYF.

This clone was picked up one time. V gene TRBV28 combines with J gene TRBJ1-1, with D perhaps matching TRBD1 (6 bases). Germline V gene data show CDR1 as MDHEN and CDR2 as SYDVKM. Between the trimmed V and J ends, which lost 8 bases and 4 bases, there was a span of 14 bases. The CDR3 sequence is 13 residues long. CDR3 sequence reads: CASQPGQRTEAFF. CDR3 DNA sequence: TGTGCCAGCCAACCGGGACAACGCACTGAAGCTTTCTTT.

The chain uses TRBV7-2 and TRBJ1-2; D is ambiguous. V lost 4 bases and J 2 bases, leaving 11 bases between the germline ends. CDR3 size: 14 residues. The germline CDR1 and CDR2 sequences are SGHTA and FQGNSA. This CDR3 is CASSSYLVNYGYTF. The DNA of the CDR3 is TGTGCCAGCAGCTCATACCTAGTCAACTATGGCTACACCTTC.

The rearrangement links TRBV6-1 to TRBJ1-2; TRBD1 aligns across 7 bases. Germline V gives CDR1 MNHNS, CDR2 SASEGT. The CDR3 sequence is 14 residues long. V trimming: 8 bases; J trimming: 4 bases; junction bases outside the gene matches: 10. The CDR3 nucleotides read TGTGCCAGCGAAAAAGTGGGGACAGCCTATGGCTACACCTTC. Protein: CASEKVGTAYGYTF.

The rearrangement uses TRBV11-3 and TRBJ2-1; 8 bases are a match to TRBD1. J was trimmed by 7 bases and V by 4 bases; bases with no gene match: 3. The CDR3 spans 13 residues. Germline-derived CDR1 and CDR2 are SGHNT and YENEEA. Here the CDR3 reads CASSSRDRNEQFF. The CDR3 DNA sequence: TGTGCCAGCAGCTCCCGGGACAGGAATGAGCAGTTCTTC.

This clone was detected a few times. The chain uses TRBV28 and TRBJ2-5; 8 positions match TRBD2. CDR1 and CDR2 from the germline V gene are MDHEN and SYDVKM. The J segment lost 5 bases and the V segment lost 5 bases, leaving 16 bases of the junction unmatched. The CDR3 loop spans 17 amino acids. The CDR3 nucleotides read TGTGCCAGCAGTCTCTTCGGCGCTAGCGGGCTTGATGAGACCCAGTACTTC. Encoded protein: CASSLFGASGLDETQYF.

The chain recombines TRBV6-1 with TRBJ2-7; TRBD1 is a possible D gene (6 bases). The germline V gene has CDR1 MNHNS and CDR2 SASEGT. With 9 bases removed from V and 2 bases from J, the gap between germline ends came to 11 bases. CDR3 length equals 12 residues. The CDR3 spells CASYGGTYEQYF. In nucleotides, the CDR3 is TGTGCCAGTTATGGGGGCACCTACGAGCAGTACTTC.

V and J are TRBV5-1 and TRBJ2-3; 14 nucleotides match TRBD2. The germline gives CDR1 SGHRS, CDR2 YFSETQ. The CDR3 contains 17 residues. J lost 2 bases, V lost 3 bases, and 5 bases had no gene match. Written as DNA, the CDR3 is TGCGCCAGCAGCTCGGGACTAGCGGGGGCAGACACAGATACGCAGTATTTT. Translated, it gives CASSSGLAGADTDTQYF.

The chain has TRBV28 and TRBJ2-3; no definite D call. This CDR3 has 16 amino acids. Germline V gene data show CDR1 as MDHEN and CDR2 as SYDVKM. Trimming took off 1 base at V and 0 bases at J, with 11 bases between the two ends. This chain's CDR3 is CASSLYGGASTDTQYF. In DNA, the CDR3 is TGTGCCAGCAGTTTATATGGCGGAGCTAGCACAGATACGCAGTATTTT.

The chain couples TRBV19 to TRBJ2-3, with TRBD1 identical over 11 bases. Unmatched junction bases numbered 7, after V lost 5 bases and J lost 6 bases. Germline assignment: CDR1 LNHDA and CDR2 SQIVND (reference sequence). This CDR3 has 15 residues. The CDR3 protein is CASSYRDRGWDTQYF. The CDR3 DNA reads TGTGCCAGTAGTTACCGGGACAGGGGGTGGGATACGCAGTATTTT.

This chain links TRBV4-3 with TRBJ1-2, with a possible D match to TRBD1 (5 bases). Trimming took 4 bases from V and 3 from J, leaving 12 bases between them. CDR3 size: 14 residues. Germline CDR1 and CDR2: LGHNA and YSLEER. The CDR3 loop reads CASSRHGGDYGYTF. The CDR3 DNA sequence: TGCGCCAGCAGCCGCCATGGGGGGGACTATGGCTACACCTTC.

The V gene is TRBV27, the J gene TRBJ2-7; 7 positions agree with TRBD1. The junction had 5 bases not matched to a gene; V was cut back by 4 bases and J by 5 bases. CDR1 MNHEY and CDR2 SMNVEV come from the germline V gene (reference sequence). This CDR3 is built from 13 residues. The CDR3 sequence is CASSYTGVNEQYF. CDR3 DNA: TGTGCCAGCAGTTACACAGGGGTAAACGAGCAGTACTTC.

This clone was detected once. CDR3 nucleotides: TGTGCCAGCAGTGTCCGGCAGGGGTCCTACAATGAGCAGTTCTTC. The encoded protein is CASSVRQGSYNEQFF. The rearrangement links TRBV25-1 to TRBJ2-1, with D maybe TRBD1 (6 bases). Trimming left V 4 bases short and J 1 base short, with 11 bases between. The length of the CDR3 is 15 residues. CDR1 MGHDK and CDR2 SYGVNS come from the germline V gene.

This chain joins TRBV19 and TRBJ2-3; maybe TRBD2 (5 bases). Per the germline V gene, CDR1 is LNHDA and CDR2 is SQIVND (reference sequence). The CDR3 runs to 16 residues. With 4 bases removed from V and 2 bases from J, the gap between germline ends came to 16 bases. The CDR3 DNA follows: TGTGCCAGTAGTAACGAGCGGCGGCCATACACAGATACGCAGTATTTT. Encoded protein: CASSNERRPYTDTQYF.

As DNA, the CDR3 is TGCAGCGTAGAGGGGGTTTTGAACGAGCAGTACTTC. Amino acids: CSVEGVLNEQYF. The rearrangement links TRBV29-1 to TRBJ2-7, with a possible D match to TRBD1 (6 bases). This CDR3 spans 12 amino acids. The V and J ends lost 6 bases and 5 bases respectively, with 14 bases between them. The germline gives CDR1 SQVTM, CDR2 ANQGSEA.

The rearrangement uses TRBV18 and TRBJ2-5; D is possibly TRBD2 (6 bases). V shed 5 bases and J shed 5 bases, with 12 bases lying between them. Germline V lookup: CDR1 KGHSH, CDR2 LQKENI. The CDR3 totals 13 residues. The CDR3 spells CASSGDRGETQYF. CDR3 in DNA: TGTGCCAGCTCAGGAGACCGGGGGGAGACCCAGTACTTC.

The chain employs TRBV27 and TRBJ1-1; a weak D match, TRBD1 (6 bases). CDR1 is MNHEY and CDR2 is SMNVEV in the germline V gene (reference sequence). Trimming shortened V by 7 bases and J by 1 base, and 10 bases separated the two germline ends. The CDR3 has 13 residues. As DNA, the CDR3 is TGTGCCAGCACCACAGGGACGAACACTGAAGCTTTCTTT. It encodes CASTTGTNTEAFF.